The 3 T cell receptor beta chains in this list originate from one sample, sequenced in a study of blood T cell repertoires in COVID-19. The protocol was immunoSEQ multiplex PCR, while the TCRdb copy is restricted to in-frame clones and leaves out a portion. The table has 330,000 or so clones, roughly 86% seen once. Sequences were obtained from PBMCs or T cells enriched from blood (not recorded which). These receptors came from a woman in her twenties or thirties who had been exposed to COVID-19.

The chain couples TRBV21-1 to TRBJ2-7; TRBD1, the table's D call, lacks a check against the DNA. TRBV21-1 is a listed pseudogene. The CDR3 totals 14 residues. CDR3 coding DNA: TGTGCCAGCAGCAAAGGCGGACAGGAATACGAGCAGTACTTC. Protein: CASSKGGQEYEQYF.

This clone has just a few counts. The chain employs TRBV12-5 and TRBJ2-4; possible D gene TRBD1, 6 bases. The CDR3 has 16 residues. V lost 5 bases and J lost 1, with 15 bases in between. The germline V gene encodes CDR1 LGHNT and CDR2 FRNRAP. The CDR3 region is CASGPPQGLAKNIQYF. The CDR3 nucleotides read TGTGCTAGTGGTCCCCCCCAGGGGTTGGCCAAAAACATTCAGTACTTC.

The chain employs TRBV21-1 and TRBJ1-2. TRBV21-1 is marked as a pseudogene. The CDR3 totals 13 residues. The CDR3 sequence is CASRGGGNYGYTF. The CDR3 DNA reads TGTGCCAGCAGAGGTGGGGGGAACTATGGCTACACCTTC.